This passage covers 29 T cell receptor beta chains from one sample sequenced in a study of long-term antiretroviral therapy in people with HIV. Version v3.0 of the immunoSEQ assay was performed at survey level. Clones were read by immunoSEQ multiplex PCR, and TCRdb kept only the in-frame ones, dropping some. The sample shows about 25,000 clones, 80% to 90% of them seen only once. The sample was unsorted PBMCs, taken 1.2 years after starting antiretroviral therapy. The receptor set was obtained from a man aged 45-65 years with HIV.

The chain couples TRBV6-6 to TRBJ2-3; D is possibly TRBD2 (5 bases). Germline CDR1 and CDR2: MNHNY and SVGAGI (reference sequence). The length of the CDR3 is 15 residues. V gave up 5 bases and J gave up 0 bases, with 12 bases separating them. CDR3 amino acids: CASSPRGSSTDTQYF. For the CDR3, the DNA is TGTGCCAGCAGTCCACGGGGATCTAGCACAGATACGCAGTATTTT.

The chain is built from TRBV28 and TRBJ2-1, with 8 bases lining up with TRBD2. In germline, CDR1 is MDHEN, CDR2 SYDVKM. This CDR3 has 16 amino acids. The junction had 3 bases not matched to a gene; V was cut back by 2 bases and J by 0 bases. DNA for the CDR3: TGTGCCAGCAGTTTAGGGCGGGGGGTCTCCTACAATGAGCAGTTCTTC. Protein product: CASSLGRGVSYNEQFF.

J is TRBJ2-3 and V is TRBV6-1; TRBD2 aligns across 7 bases. V lost 8 bases and J lost 0; bases outside the gene matches: 8. The length of the CDR3 is 15 residues. Looked up from germline, CDR1 is MNHNS and CDR2 is SASEGT. Here the CDR3 reads CASSTSLTSTDTQYF. CDR3 DNA: TGTGCCAGCTCGACTAGCTTAACTAGCACAGATACGCAGTATTTT.

The rearrangement links TRBV11-3 to TRBJ1-1; D is ambiguous. Germline V CDR1 and CDR2: SGHNT, YENEEA. V gave up 7 bases and J gave up 1 base, with 7 bases separating them. CDR3 length equals 12 residues. The CDR3 loop reads CASKSGNTEAFF. Written as DNA, the CDR3 is TGTGCCAGCAAGAGCGGGAACACTGAAGCTTTCTTT. The whole variable domain, remainder taken from reference TRBV11-3 and TRBJ1-1, is EAGVVQSPRYKIIEKKQPVAFWCNPISGHNTLYWYLQNLGQGPELLIRYENEEAVDDSQLPKDRFSAERLKGVDSTLKIQPAELGDSAVYLCASKSGNTEAFFGQGTRLTVV.

The chain couples TRBV10-3 to TRBJ2-5; no firm D call. Trimming took 10 bases from V and 4 from J, leaving 16 bases between them. CDR1 and CDR2 from the germline V gene are ENHRY and SYGVKD. This CDR3 has 13 amino acids. This CDR3 reads CATDSGLGETQYF. Here the CDR3 DNA reads TGTGCCACAGACTCAGGCTTAGGAGAGACCCAGTACTTC.

This rearrangement joins TRBV19 to TRBJ2-7, with D perhaps matching TRBD2 (5 bases). CDR1 is LNHDA and CDR2 is SQIVND in the germline V gene (reference sequence). The V and J ends lost 3 bases and 3 bases respectively, with 12 bases between them. There are 14 residues in the CDR3. CDR3 sequence: CASSMEVSGYEQYF. Here the CDR3 DNA reads TGTGCCAGTAGTATGGAGGTATCGGGCTACGAGCAGTACTTC.

This rearrangement joins TRBV28 to TRBJ2-4; the D is unclear. Germline CDR1 MDHEN, CDR2 SYDVKM. This CDR3 has 14 residues. V was pared by 2 bases and J by 0 bases, with 5 bases between. The CDR3 DNA sequence: TGTGCCAGCAGTTTACCGTTAGCCAAAAACATTCAGTACTTC. It encodes CASSLPLAKNIQYF.

This sequence joins TRBV5-1 and TRBJ2-2, with D possibly being TRBD2 (5 bases). The CDR3 has 13 residues. Germline V gene sequence: CDR1 SGHRS, CDR2 YFSETQ. Trimming shortened V by 4 bases and J by 6 bases, and 10 bases separated the two germline ends. The CDR3 nucleotides read TGCGCCAGCAGCCGGGGTCGGGCCGGGGAGCTGTTTTTT. Amino acids: CASSRGRAGELFF. Supplemented by reference TRBV5-1 and TRBJ2-2, the full variable domain reads KAGVTQTPRYLIKTRGQQVTLSCSPISGHRSVSWYQQTPGQGLQFLFEYFSETQRNKGNFPGRFSGRQFSNSRSEMNVSTLELGDSALYLCASSRGRAGELFFGEGSRLTVL.

The chain recombines TRBV4-3 with TRBJ1-4, with D unresolved. V was clipped by 0 bases and J by 5 bases, with 13 bases between them. The CDR3 has 16 amino acids. CDR1 is LGHNA, CDR2 YSLEER, per germline. CDR3 sequence reads: CASSQDGDNTNEKLFF. CDR3 coding DNA: TGCGCCAGCAGCCAAGACGGGGATAATACCAATGAAAAACTGTTTTTT.

The genes are TRBV4-2 and TRBJ1-5; D is possibly TRBD1 (5 bases). Germline CDR1 is LGHNA and CDR2 is YNFKEQ. The V end was cut by 1 base, the J end by 6 bases, with 13 bases between. The CDR3 loop spans 15 amino acids. CDR3 region: CASSQGGVVGQPQHF. As DNA, the CDR3 is TGTGCCAGCAGCCAAGGAGGGGTAGTGGGTCAGCCCCAGCATTTT.

The chain uses TRBV7-3 and TRBJ1-2; no clear D. The V gene's germline CDR1 is SGHTA and CDR2 FQGTGA. Trimming shortened V by 5 bases and J by 0 bases, and 10 bases separated the two germline ends. This CDR3 contains 14 residues. CDR3 protein: CASSPWGANYGYTF. The CDR3 DNA follows: TGTGCCAGCAGCCCATGGGGAGCTAACTATGGCTACACCTTC.

This chain uses TRBV6-6 with TRBJ1-5, with TRBD1 matching over 7 bases. CDR1 is MNHNY, CDR2 SVGAGI, per germline (reference sequence). With 0 bases clipped from V and 5 bases from J, the junction kept 1 base outside the gene matches. This CDR3 has 14 amino acids. CDR3 sequence (DNA): TGTGCCAGCAGTTACTCTCAGGGGGATCAGCCCCAGCATTTT. Translation: CASSYSQGDQPQHF.

The chain links TRBV10-1 to TRBJ2-7; 10 bases align to TRBD1. V was clipped by 3 bases and J by 0 bases; unmatched bases: 11. Per germline, CDR1 WNHNN and CDR2 SYGVQD (reference sequence). The CDR3 length is 18 residues. CDR3 bases: TGCGCCAGCAGTGACCAACGGGACAGGGGCCCCTGCTCCTACGAGCAGTACTTC. It translates to CASSDQRDRGPCSYEQYF.

The sample holds a few counts of this clone. The gene calls are TRBV28 and TRBJ1-6; D possibly corresponds to TRBD1 (6 bases). Trimming pared 4 bases from V and 10 bases from J, leaving 17 bases between. Looked up from germline, CDR1 is MDHEN and CDR2 is SYDVKM. There are 15 residues in the CDR3. CDR3 amino acids: CASSSEQGLESPLHF. The CDR3, as DNA: TGTGCCAGCAGTTCAGAACAGGGATTAGAGTCACCCCTCCACTTT.

The gene calls are TRBV6-5 and TRBJ1-2; D is perhaps TRBD1 (5 bases). This CDR3 is 15 amino acids long. CDR1 and CDR2 (germline): MNHEY, SVGAGI. The V and J ends lost 4 bases and 4 bases respectively, with 16 bases between them. CDR3 in amino acids: CASSSDRGGGYGYTF. The CDR3 region has the DNA TGTGCCAGCAGTTCCGACCGTGGGGGAGGCTATGGCTACACCTTC.

The chain recombines TRBV5-5 with TRBJ2-7, with D unclear. Germline CDR1 SGHKS, CDR2 YYEKEE (reference sequence). The V and J ends lost 2 bases and 5 bases respectively, with 11 bases between them. This CDR3 is built from 13 residues. This CDR3 is CASSFQHGDEQYF. The CDR3 nucleotides read TGTGCCAGCAGCTTCCAACATGGGGACGAGCAGTACTTC.

The V and J genes are TRBV9 and TRBJ2-3; D tentatively fits TRBD1 or TRBD2 (6 bases each). The CDR3 is 14 amino acids. Germline lookup yields CDR1 SGDLS and CDR2 YYNGEE. Deletions cut 2 bases from V and 4 bases from J, with 11 bases between. CDR3 bases: TGTGCCAGCAGCGTCGAGGGGGGCCCAGATACGCAGTATTTT. Translated: CASSVEGGPDTQYF.

The rearrangement joins TRBV28 to TRBJ2-5; a weak D match, TRBD1 (6 bases). Trimming left V 2 bases short and J 5 bases short, with 15 bases between. This CDR3 has 15 residues. Germline V gene lookup returns CDR1 MDHEN and CDR2 SYDVKM. The CDR3 region has the DNA TGTGCCAGCAGTTTACAGGGGATAAAGGGGGAGACCCAGTACTTC. This translates into CASSLQGIKGETQYF. Based on the CDR3 plus reference TRBV28 and TRBJ2-5, the full variable domain is DVKVTQSSRYLVKRTGEKVFLECVQDMDHENMFWYRQDPGLGLRLIYFSYDVKMKEKGDIPEGYSVSREKKERFSLILESASTNQTSMYLCASSLQGIKGETQYFGPGTRLLVL.

This clone has only a few counts. In nucleotides, the CDR3 is TGTGCCAGCAGCTTAGCCCTCAGGGAGACCCAGTACTTC. Its translation is CASSLALRETQYF. The rearrangement links TRBV5-6 to TRBJ2-5; D remains ambiguous. The CDR3 has 13 amino acids. V lost 2 bases and J lost 5, with 10 bases in between. From germline, CDR1 is SGHDT and CDR2 YYEEEE.

J is TRBJ1-4 and V is TRBV5-6; D is possibly TRBD1 (6 bases). Germline lookup yields CDR1 SGHDT and CDR2 YYEEEE. The V end was cut by 3 bases, the J end by 3 bases, with 18 bases between. CDR3 length: 17 amino acids. The CDR3 DNA is TGTGCCAGCAGCTCAATTTTCAGGGGCACAGCTAATGAAAAACTGTTTTTT. It specifies CASSSIFRGTANEKLFF. Variable domain in full (rest from reference TRBV5-6 and TRBJ1-4): DAGVTQSPTHLIKTRGQQVTLRCSPKSGHDTVSWYQQALGQGPQFIFQYYEEEERQRGNFPDRFSGHQFPNYSSELNVNALLLGDSALYLCASSSIFRGTANEKLFFGSGTQLSVL.

The chain combines TRBV7-8 with TRBJ2-7; the match to TRBD1 covers 10 bases. The CDR3 totals 17 residues. Looked up from germline, CDR1 is SGHVS and CDR2 is FQNEAQ. V was pared by 0 bases and J by 5 bases, with 10 bases of the junction left unmatched. Here the CDR3 DNA reads TGTGCCAGCAGCTTAGCCCCGTGGGACAGGGGTCGCCACGAGCAGTACTTC. The encoded protein is CASSLAPWDRGRHEQYF.

This clone was seen once. This chain uses TRBV2 with TRBJ2-5; D could derive from TRBD1 or TRBD2 (6 bases each). The CDR3 is 15 residues long. V lost 2 bases to trimming and J lost 5 bases, with 15 bases between them. Looked up from germline, CDR1 is SNHLY and CDR2 is FYNNEI. This CDR3 is CASSEIGGPGETQYF. CDR3 nucleotide sequence: TGTGCCAGCAGTGAAATCGGGGGCCCCGGTGAGACCCAGTACTTC.

The chain couples TRBV7-6 to TRBJ1-3; possibly TRBD1 for D (6 bases). This CDR3 is built from 15 residues. Germline V gene sequence: CDR1 SGHVS, CDR2 FNYEAQ. The germline V and J ends were trimmed by 5 bases and 3 bases, with 14 bases remaining between them. CDR3 in DNA: TGTGCCAGCAGCCTCCGGGGGGGCGATGGAAACACCATATATTTT. It is translated as CASSLRGGDGNTIYF.

The V gene is TRBV6-7, the J gene TRBJ2-7; D tentatively reads TRBD1 or TRBD2 (5 bases each). TRBV6-7 is given ORF status, its function remaining uncertain. The CDR3 is made up of 13 amino acids. Trimming removed 8 bases at V and 1 base at J, with 12 bases between. This chain's CDR3 is CASGWDQSYEQYF. In DNA, the CDR3 is TGTGCCAGCGGATGGGACCAATCCTACGAGCAGTACTTC.

V and J are TRBV28 and TRBJ1-1; 7 nucleotides match TRBD1. Looked up from germline, CDR1 is MDHEN and CDR2 is SYDVKM. After removal of 6 bases from V and 8 bases from J, the junction contained 9 bases not matched to a gene. The length of the CDR3 is 13 residues. The CDR3 is CASSFPGTAEAFF. Written as DNA, the CDR3 is TGTGCCAGCAGCTTCCCAGGGACAGCGGAAGCTTTCTTT.

The V gene is TRBV5-4, the J gene TRBJ2-7; D uncertain. V was trimmed by 0 bases and J by 4 bases, leaving 8 bases between them. The V gene's germline CDR1 is SGHNT and CDR2 YYREEE (reference sequence). This CDR3 is 13 amino acids long. CDR3 nucleotides: TGTGCCAGCAGCTTGGGACTTCAGTACGAGCAGTACTTC. Translating gives CASSLGLQYEQYF.

The rearrangement links TRBV11-2 to TRBJ2-3; D unclear. V was trimmed by 1 base and J by 3 bases, leaving 2 bases between them. CDR3 length: 12 residues. CDR1 SGHAT and CDR2 FQNNGV come from the germline V gene. The CDR3 protein is CASSLGTDTQYF. As DNA, the CDR3 is TGTGCCAGCAGCTTAGGGACAGATACGCAGTATTTT.

This clone was counted between two and nine times. The genes are TRBV18 and TRBJ2-7, with unresolved D. Deletions cut 2 bases from V and 4 bases from J, with 6 bases between. The CDR3 has 12 residues. Germline CDR1 reads KGHSH; CDR2 reads LQKENI. CDR3 DNA: TGTGCCAGCTCACCAGGCGGTTACGAGCAGTACTTC. Its translation: CASSPGGYEQYF.

V gene TRBV5-8 combines with J gene TRBJ1-6; D remains ambiguous. Looked up from germline, CDR1 is SGHTS and CDR2 is YDEGEE. The CDR3 length is 13 residues. V was shortened by 4 bases and J by 4 bases, with 6 bases between the two germline ends. The CDR3 loop reads CASSLNYNSPLHF. The CDR3 DNA reads as TGTGCCAGCAGCCTAAATTATAATTCACCCCTCCACTTT.